These T cell receptor beta chains were read from a single sample in a study of cytomegalovirus exposure and HLA in healthy donors. TCRdb keeps only in-frame clones here, not all; method: immunoSEQ multiplex PCR. Of under 200,000 clones in the sample, approximately 67% were seen once. Material: PBMCs. All receptors come from a woman in her late teens or twenties in good health and CMV-seropositive. Both conserved end residues are part of each CDR3. D genes are given only for firm matches. Not every row has a clone size; where given, it reads once, few, many or a size class.

CDR3nt: TGTGCCAGCAGCTTGTTTCAGAGGCGGGGTTATAATGAGCAGTTCTTC
CDR3aa: CASSLFQRRGYNEQFF
v_gene: TRBV5-8
abundance: once
d_gene: .
j_gene: TRBJ2-1

CDR3nt: TGTGCCAGCAGAATAACTAGGACGGTTTACACTGAAGCTTTCTTT
CDR3aa: CASRITRTVYTEAFF
v_gene: TRBV6-5
abundance: .
d_gene: .
j_gene: TRBJ1-1

CDR3nt: TGTGCCAGCAGCCCCATAACCGGGACAGGGGAATCCTCTGGGGCCAACGTCCTGACTTTC
CDR3aa: CASSPITGTGESSGANVLTF
v_gene: TRBV5-4
abundance: .
d_gene: TRBD1
j_gene: TRBJ2-6

CDR3nt: TGCAGCGCCGGCCAAGGGGCTAACTATGGCTACACCTTC
CDR3aa: CSAGQGANYGYTF
v_gene: TRBV29-1
abundance: few
d_gene: .
j_gene: TRBJ1-2

CDR3nt: TGCGCCAGCAGTACGAGGCCACTAGCGGGGTTGTTCGAGCAGTACTTC
CDR3aa: CASSTRPLAGLFEQYF
v_gene: TRBV10-2
abundance: .
d_gene: TRBD2
j_gene: TRBJ2-7

CDR3nt: TGTGCCAGTAGTATGACGGGGGGCAGGAACACCGGGGAGCTGTTTTTT
CDR3aa: CASSMTGGRNTGELFF
v_gene: TRBV19
abundance: once
d_gene: .
j_gene: TRBJ2-2

CDR3nt: TGTGCCAGCAGCCTAAGAGTGAGCAATGAAAAACTGTTTTTT
CDR3aa: CASSLRVSNEKLFF
v_gene: TRBV7-9
abundance: .
d_gene: .
j_gene: TRBJ1-4

CDR3nt: TGTGCCAGCAGCTTATATAAGGACAGGGATAATGGCTACACCTTC
CDR3aa: CASSLYKDRDNGYTF
v_gene: TRBV5-5
abundance: .
d_gene: TRBD1
j_gene: TRBJ1-2

CDR3nt: TGTGCCATCTCTGACACGAATTCACCCCTCCACTTT
CDR3aa: CAISDTNSPLHF
v_gene: TRBV14
abundance: .
d_gene: .
j_gene: TRBJ1-6

CDR3nt: TGCGCCAGCAGCTTGGCAAGAGGACAGGGGTCATACAATGAGCAGTTCTTC
CDR3aa: CASSLARGQGSYNEQFF
v_gene: TRBV5-1
abundance: few
d_gene: TRBD1
j_gene: TRBJ2-1

CDR3nt: TGTGCCAGCAGCCCCCGGGGAAACTCACGCGGCGAGCAGTACTTC
CDR3aa: CASSPRGNSRGEQYF
v_gene: TRBV7-6
abundance: .
d_gene: .
j_gene: TRBJ2-7

CDR3nt: TGTGCCAGCTCATCCTCTCCAGGGGTCAGTGACACTGAAGCTTTCTTT
CDR3aa: CASSSSPGVSDTEAFF
v_gene: TRBV18
abundance: .
d_gene: .
j_gene: TRBJ1-1

CDR3nt: TGTGCCAGCAGCCAGCGGGTACGAGGCACTGAAGCTTTCTTT
CDR3aa: CASSQRVRGTEAFF
v_gene: TRBV13
abundance: .
d_gene: .
j_gene: TRBJ1-1

CDR3nt: TGTGCCAGCAGCCAACCGGGACAGTCTTTATATGGCTACACCTTC
CDR3aa: CASSQPGQSLYGYTF
v_gene: TRBV13
abundance: .
d_gene: TRBD1
j_gene: TRBJ1-2

CDR3nt: TGTGCCAGCAGTTTTATCCGGACAGCTGAAGCTTTCTTT
CDR3aa: CASSFIRTAEAFF
v_gene: TRBV28
abundance: .
d_gene: .
j_gene: TRBJ1-1

CDR3nt: TGTGCCAGCAGTTTAGATGTCGCGGTTGAGCAGTTCTTC
CDR3aa: CASSLDVAVEQFF
v_gene: TRBV28
abundance: .
d_gene: .
j_gene: TRBJ2-1

CDR3nt: TGTGCCAGCAGCTTAGCTAGCCAAAACACTGAAGCTTTCTTT
CDR3aa: CASSLASQNTEAFF
v_gene: TRBV11-2
abundance: .
d_gene: .
j_gene: TRBJ1-1

CDR3nt: TGTGCCAGTAGTATAGACAGGATAAGATCCAATGAGCAGTTCTTC
CDR3aa: CASSIDRIRSNEQFF
v_gene: TRBV19
abundance: .
d_gene: .
j_gene: TRBJ2-1

CDR3nt: TGTGCCAGCAATCGACAGGGCCTACAAGAGACCCAGTACTTC
CDR3aa: CASNRQGLQETQYF
v_gene: TRBV2
abundance: .
d_gene: TRBD1
j_gene: TRBJ2-5

CDR3nt: TGTGCCAGCAGTTTCCGCTACAATGAGCAGTTCTTC
CDR3aa: CASSFRYNEQFF
v_gene: TRBV28
abundance: .
d_gene: .
j_gene: TRBJ2-1

CDR3nt: TGTGCCAGCAGCGACTTAGCGGGAGAAACAGATACGCAGTATTTT
CDR3aa: CASSDLAGETDTQYF
v_gene: TRBV9
abundance: .
d_gene: TRBD2
j_gene: TRBJ2-3

CDR3nt: TGTGCCAGCAGTGAAGTCCCCGCAGGGGTGTATAATTCCGATGAGCAGTTCTTC
CDR3aa: CASSEVPAGVYNSDEQFF
v_gene: TRBV6-1
abundance: .
d_gene: .
j_gene: TRBJ2-1

CDR3nt: TGTGCCAGTAGCCCGGGACAGGGTGGCGCAGATACGCAGTATTTT
CDR3aa: CASSPGQGGADTQYF
v_gene: TRBV19
abundance: .
d_gene: TRBD1
j_gene: TRBJ2-3

CDR3nt: TGTGCCAGCAGCCAGTCGTCAGGGGCTCTTAATCAGCCCCAGCATTTT
CDR3aa: CASSQSSGALNQPQHF
v_gene: TRBV4-2
abundance: .
d_gene: .
j_gene: TRBJ1-5

CDR3nt: TGTGCCAGCAGTGAAGGGTTCCGGTGGTCCCCGGACAGTGCATCCACCGCTACCTACGAGCAGTACTTC
CDR3aa: CASSEGFRWSPDSASTATYEQYF
v_gene: TRBV2
abundance: few
d_gene: .
j_gene: TRBJ2-7

CDR3nt: TGTGCCAGCTCACCCCCTCCGGTCAGGGGGAATCCTGGAAACACCATATATTTT
CDR3aa: CASSPPPVRGNPGNTIYF
v_gene: TRBV18
abundance: .
d_gene: TRBD1
j_gene: TRBJ1-3

CDR3nt: TGTGCCAGTACCTGGCCAGGGGGCAATCAGCCCCAGCATTTT
CDR3aa: CASTWPGGNQPQHF
v_gene: TRBV19
abundance: .
d_gene: .
j_gene: TRBJ1-5

CDR3nt: TGTGCCAGCAGTTTATGGGGGGGCAGGTTCATCTCTAATGAAAAACTGTTTTTT
CDR3aa: CASSLWGGRFISNEKLFF
v_gene: TRBV27
abundance: few
d_gene: .
j_gene: TRBJ1-4

CDR3nt: TGTGCCAGCTCATCAAAACAGGGAAAGATTAACTATGGCTACACCTTC
CDR3aa: CASSSKQGKINYGYTF
v_gene: TRBV18
abundance: .
d_gene: .
j_gene: TRBJ1-2

CDR3nt: TGTGCCAGTAAGACGACAGGGGTAGATACGCAGTATTTT
CDR3aa: CASKTTGVDTQYF
v_gene: TRBV19
abundance: .
d_gene: TRBD1
j_gene: TRBJ2-3

CDR3nt: TGCGCCAGCAGCCAAGCGCGGCACGGATATGGCTACACCTTC
CDR3aa: CASSQARHGYGYTF
v_gene: TRBV4-1
abundance: .
d_gene: .
j_gene: TRBJ1-2